The 10 T cell receptor beta chains below all came from one sample that was sequenced in a study of neurological immune-mediated disorders (dated by TCRdb to the late 2010s). The library was prepared using 5' RACE. The sequencer was an Illumina HiSeq 2500. Using fastp trimming at Q25 and MiXCR clonotype assembly, TCRdb reanalyzed the public sequencing data and kept in-frame beta chains. Here each entry gathers all rows of one CDR3 protein and keeps the most common genes and DNA. A total of 46,000 or so distinct CDR3 sequences appear in this sample, 4% to 5.5% of them only once. Roughly 6% of the sample is held by the ten biggest clonotypes. Sequences were obtained from PBMCs. The receptor source for this set is a woman aged 60-75 years with multiple sclerosis.

This rearrangement joins TRBV19 to TRBJ2-1; 10 bases are shared with TRBD2. Trimming at V came to 6 bases and at J to 9 bases, leaving 5 bases not matched to a gene. Germline-derived CDR1 and CDR2 are LNHDA and SQIVND (reference sequence). The CDR3 spans 13 residues. This CDR3 is CASRNLAGVEQFF. CDR3 nucleotide sequence: TGTGCCAGTAGAAACCTAGCGGGAGTTGAGCAGTTCTTC.

The rearrangement uses TRBV5-1 and TRBJ1-1; tentatively, D is TRBD1 (5 bases). V lost 6 bases and J lost 3, with 18 bases in between. CDR1 and CDR2 from the germline V gene are SGHRS and YFSETQ. CDR3 size: 15 residues. The CDR3: CASTGAGFGDTEAFF. The CDR3 DNA follows: TGCGCCAGCACCGGGGCAGGATTTGGGGACACTGAAGCTTTCTTT. The variable domain in full, with the rest retrieved from reference TRBV5-1 and TRBJ1-1, is KAGVTQTPRYLIKTRGQQVTLSCSPISGHRSVSWYQQTPGQGLQFLFEYFSETQRNKGNFPGRFSGRQFSNSRSEMNVSTLELGDSALYLCASTGAGFGDTEAFFGQGTRLTVV.

Ten or more counts support this clonotype. The genes are TRBV9 and TRBJ2-3; TRBD2 matches 13 bases. The trim removed 2 bases at V and 5 bases at J, leaving 5 bases unmatched. The CDR3 extends over 16 amino acids. The germline V gene encodes CDR1 SGDLS and CDR2 YYNGEE. CDR3 DNA: TGTGCCAGCAGCGTCGGACTAGCGGGGGTTGAAGATACGCAGTATTTT. Translation gives CASSVGLAGVEDTQYF.

There are many counts of this clonotype. The rearrangement joins TRBV7-9 to TRBJ1-4; perhaps TRBD1 as D (5 bases). This CDR3 region has 14 residues. Trimming left V 3 bases short and J 8 bases short, with 13 bases between. CDR1 is SEHNR, CDR2 FQNEAQ, per germline (reference sequence). The CDR3 spells CASSFDHRTEKLFF. CDR3 nucleotide sequence: TGTGCCAGCAGCTTCGATCACAGGACCGAAAAACTGTTTTTT.

This clonotype was observed once. The V gene is TRBV28, the J gene TRBJ1-4; D unresolved. Trimming removed 5 bases at V and 13 bases at J, with 14 bases between. The CDR3 has 12 amino acids. Germline V CDR1 and CDR2: MDHEN, SYDVKM. CDR3 coding DNA: TGTGCCAGCAGTACAACGGACGAGAGACTGTTTTTT. This sequence encodes CASSTTDERLFF.

This clonotype was counted many times. The J gene is TRBJ1-2, the V gene TRBV12-3 or TRBV12-4; TRBD1 aligns across 7 bases. V lost 4 bases to trimming and J lost 4 bases; unmatched junction nucleotides: 9. The CDR3 sequence is 15 residues long. CDR3 coding DNA: TGTGCCAGCAGTTCGACTTACAGGGGCCGCTATGGCTACACCTTC. Translation gives CASSSTYRGRYGYTF.

This clonotype was recorded many times. The CDR3 coding sequence is TGCGCCAGCAGTCGAAACCTAGCGGGGAAGTATGAGCAGTTCTTC. Its protein product is CASSRNLAGKYEQFF. This sequence joins TRBV10-1 and TRBJ2-1; 9 nucleotides match TRBD2. The CDR3 covers 15 residues. Germline V CDR1 and CDR2: WNHNN, SYGVQD (reference sequence). V lost 5 bases, J lost 8 bases, and 10 bases stayed unmatched.

This clonotype appeared many times. This chain joins TRBV10-3 and TRBJ2-7; 7 nucleotides match TRBD1. The CDR3 is 15 amino acids. V lost 7 bases and J lost 0; bases outside the gene matches: 9. Germline V CDR1 and CDR2: ENHRY, SYGVKD. CDR3 DNA: TGTGCCATCAAGGAAGGGGGCTTTGGCTCCTACGAGCAGTACTTC. Translated: CAIKEGGFGSYEQYF.

This clonotype has ten or more counts. V gene TRBV5-1 combines with J gene TRBJ2-1; 12 bases map to TRBD2. After removal of 3 bases from V and 2 bases from J, the junction contained 12 bases not matched to a gene. The CDR3 contains 19 residues. Germline CDR1 is SGHRS and CDR2 is YFSETQ. The CDR3 region is CASSSPSKRLAGAYNEQFF. The DNA for the CDR3 is TGCGCCAGCAGCTCTCCATCCAAACGACTAGCGGGAGCCTACAATGAGCAGTTCTTC.

The sample holds many counts of this clonotype. V and J are TRBV24-1 and TRBJ2-1; tentatively, D is TRBD1 or TRBD2 (5 bases each). The CDR3 is 16 residues long. Germline V gives CDR1 KGHDR, CDR2 SFDVKD. Trimming removed 6 bases at V and 0 bases at J, with 14 bases between. CDR3 sequence (DNA): TGTGCCACCAGTCTTGGGGGATTGAGCTCCTACAATGAGCAGTTCTTC. It codes for CATSLGGLSSYNEQFF.